What follows describes a single T cell receptor beta chain. This specimen belongs to a study of blood T cell repertoires in COVID-19. Study summary: The cDNA or gDNA used as material had been derived from T cells, B-cell-depleted T cells, or PBMCs.

Profiling relied on immunoSEQ multiplex PCR, and the TCRdb table lists in-frame clones only, not all of them. Of about 180,000 clones listed, about 90% are singletons. Participants reported their clinical history, and cohort assignment relied on those reports. CDR3 length: 14 residues. V gave up 10 bases and J gave up 1 base; unmatched junction bases: 5. Germline CDR1 is LNHDA and CDR2 is SQIVND (reference sequence). The rearrangement joins TRBV19 to TRBJ1-5, with 9 bases fitting TRBD1. Sequencing used PBMCs or T cells enriched from blood (not recorded which). This sequence originates from a young woman who had recovered from COVID-19. The CDR3 nucleotides read TGTGCCACCTGGGACAGGGCCAGCAATCAGCCCCAGCATTTT. It codes for CATWDRASNQPQHF.